Listed here are 2 T cell receptor beta chains from one sample, sequenced in a study of vaccination and CD4 T cells after COVID-19. Time point specified: late sampling 161 to 241 days after vaccination in three convalescent patients. Treatment specified: approximately 9-day PBMC culture with coronavirus spike peptide pools or control peptides (ViraFEST assay). The antigens for these receptors are not known. Sequence data for DNA of cultured CD4+ T cells were generated by the Oncomine TCR Beta short-read assay. TCRdb re-analysed the PCR reads in MiXCR, keeping a single row per CDR3 protein. The data contain about 25,000 distinct CDR3 sequences, 30% of them singletons. The specimen was CD4+ T cells from blood, cultured in vitro, collected about 7 months after SARS-CoV-2 vaccination. All receptors come from a human donor who had recovered from COVID-19.

This chain joins TRBV9 and TRBJ2-7, with no clear D. This CDR3 comprises 13 residues. Germline-derived CDR1 and CDR2 are SGDLS and YYNGEE. Trimming removed 3 bases at V and 6 bases at J, with 13 bases between. Written as DNA, the CDR3 is TGTGCCAGCAGCGAGGGCCTTCTAGGCGAGCAGTACTTC. This gives the protein CASSEGLLGEQYF.

The table lists this clonotype with a few counts. The chain recombines TRBV5-1 with TRBJ2-5; D perhaps matches TRBD1 (6 bases). Deletions cut 4 bases from V and 1 base from J, with 11 bases between. Germline-derived CDR1 and CDR2 are SGHRS and YFSETQ. CDR3 size: 14 residues. This CDR3 reads CASSQDRIQETQYF. CDR3 in DNA: TGCGCCAGCAGCCAAGACAGGATCCAAGAGACCCAGTACTTC. Variable domain in full (rest from reference TRBV5-1 and TRBJ2-5): KAGVTQTPRYLIKTRGQQVTLSCSPISGHRSVSWYQQTPGQGLQFLFEYFSETQRNKGNFPGRFSGRQFSNSRSEMNVSTLELGDSALYLCASSQDRIQETQYFGPGTRLLVL.